Listed below are T cell receptor beta chains from one sample, sequenced in a study of regulatory T cells in long-lasting Graves disease. TCRdb ran MiXCR on the multiplex PCR reads and lists one entry per CDR3 protein. The sample contains 400,000 to 450,000 distinct CDR3 sequences, 20% to 25% of which appear only once. The sample was peripheral blood mononuclear cells (PBMCs), taken when the disease was refractory, from a patient treated with antithyroid drugs. All receptors come from a female donor with Graves disease. The CDR3 runs from the conserved cysteine through the conserved F or W. The order of the fields is CDR3 protein, CDR3 DNA, D gene, J gene, clone size, V gene. A D gene is named only where the DNA matches it firmly. Size values are once, few and many counts, or a class for expanded clones, and some rows have none.

CSAKREYEQYF TGCAGTGCTAAGCGGGAATACGAGCAGTACTTC TRBD2 TRBJ2-7 few TRBV20-1
CASSYGTSGGAWELFF TGTGCCAGCAGTTACGGCACCTCAGGGGGCGCGTGGGAACTGTTTTTT TRBD1 TRBJ1-4 NA TRBV6-5
CASSPRGQHYGYTF TGTGCCAGCAGCCCCAGGGGGCAGCACTATGGCTACACCTTC TRBD1 TRBJ1-2 NA TRBV6-2/TRBV6-3
CASSPDRGAGANVLTF TGTGCCAGCAGCCCAGACAGGGGAGCTGGGGCCAACGTCCTGACTTTC TRBD1 TRBJ2-6 many TRBV7-2
CASSLRDRLEQYF TGTGCCAGCAGCCTCCGGGACAGGTTAGAGCAGTACTTC TRBD1 TRBJ2-7 few TRBV16
CASSQDYMREQFF TGCGCCAGCAGCCAAGATTATATGAGGGAGCAGTTCTTC NA TRBJ2-1 NA TRBV4-3
CASGPGFNTGELFF TGTGCTAGTGGTCCGGGATTCAACACCGGGGAGCTGTTTTTT NA TRBJ2-2 NA TRBV12-5
CSVDRGTNTEAFF TGCAGCGTTGATAGGGGAACGAACACTGAAGCTTTCTTT NA TRBJ1-1 NA TRBV29-1
CSVGGGRNHGYTF TGCAGCGTAGGGGGGGGAAGGAATCATGGCTACACCTTC NA TRBJ1-2 few TRBV29-1
CSARDTTFGEAFF TGCAGTGCTAGAGATACGACTTTCGGTGAAGCTTTCTTT NA TRBJ1-1 NA TRBV20-1
CASTRTGGGYGYTF TGTGCCAGCACCAGGACAGGGGGCGGCTATGGCTACACCTTC TRBD1 TRBJ1-2 NA TRBV28
CASSLATGQRYEQYF TGTGCCAGCAGCTTGGCGACGGGACAACGTTACGAGCAGTACTTC NA TRBJ2-7 NA TRBV5-8
CSVRGQGFTEAFF TGCAGTGTACGGGGGCAGGGATTCACTGAAGCTTTCTTT NA TRBJ1-1 NA TRBV20-1
CASTQQGINTEAFF TGTGCCAGTACCCAACAGGGTATAAACACTGAAGCTTTCTTT NA TRBJ1-1 NA TRBV19
CATRAGERRTGELFF TGTGCCACCCGAGCGGGAGAGAGACGTACCGGGGAGCTGTTTTTT TRBD2 TRBJ2-2 NA TRBV10-3
CASSLEGTSYEQYF TGTGCCAGCAGCTTAGAAGGGACCTCCTACGAGCAGTACTTC NA TRBJ2-7 many TRBV11-1
CSAVGSNRDNQPQHF TGCAGTGCAGTGGGGTCTAACAGGGACAATCAGCCCCAGCATTTT NA TRBJ1-5 few TRBV20-1
CASSAGPTYGYTF TGTGCCAGCAGTGCGGGACCGACCTATGGCTACACCTTC NA TRBJ1-2 many TRBV2
CASTEDSLYNSPLHF TGTGCCAGCACCGAGGACAGCCTCTATAATTCACCCCTCCACTTT NA TRBJ1-6 NA TRBV2
CSVTRDRLYEQYF TGCAGCGTTACCAGGGATAGACTCTACGAGCAGTACTTC NA TRBJ2-7 NA TRBV29-1
CASRFGNSPLHF TGTGCCAGCCGTTTCGGGAATTCACCCCTCCACTTT NA TRBJ1-6 few TRBV9
CASSLTEYYEQYF TGTGCCAGCAGCTTAACGGAATACTACGAGCAGTACTTC NA TRBJ2-7 NA TRBV7-2
CASSLTGWYQETQYF TGTGCCAGCAGCTTAACAGGGTGGTACCAAGAGACCCAGTACTTC NA TRBJ2-5 many TRBV7-3
CASSLYVGGVYNEQFF TGTGCCAGCAGCTTGTATGTTGGGGGAGTCTACAATGAGCAGTTCTTC NA TRBJ2-1 NA TRBV5-6
CATSDYRGQDTQYF TGTGCCACCAGTGACTACAGGGGGCAAGATACGCAGTATTTT TRBD1 TRBJ2-3 few TRBV24-1
CASRATTGGGETQYF TGTGCCAGCAGGGCCACCACAGGGGGCGGAGAGACCCAGTACTTC TRBD1 TRBJ2-5 many TRBV2
CASSLNTGQAFF TGTGCCAGCAGTCTGAACACAGGGCAAGCTTTCTTT NA TRBJ1-1 many TRBV28
CASSPPAAANEKLFF TGTGCCAGCTCACCACCGGCAGCGGCAAATGAAAAACTGTTTTTT NA TRBJ1-4 NA TRBV18
CASSPPLRTSSYEQYF TGTGCCAGCTCACCACCTCTCAGGACGAGCTCCTACGAGCAGTACTTC NA TRBJ2-7 few TRBV18
CSAGNSGITEAFF TGCAGTGCCGGAAATTCAGGAATCACTGAAGCTTTCTTT NA TRBJ1-1 many TRBV20-1
CASSATGPQETQYF TGTGCCAGTAGTGCGACAGGGCCCCAAGAGACCCAGTACTTC TRBD1 TRBJ2-5 few TRBV19